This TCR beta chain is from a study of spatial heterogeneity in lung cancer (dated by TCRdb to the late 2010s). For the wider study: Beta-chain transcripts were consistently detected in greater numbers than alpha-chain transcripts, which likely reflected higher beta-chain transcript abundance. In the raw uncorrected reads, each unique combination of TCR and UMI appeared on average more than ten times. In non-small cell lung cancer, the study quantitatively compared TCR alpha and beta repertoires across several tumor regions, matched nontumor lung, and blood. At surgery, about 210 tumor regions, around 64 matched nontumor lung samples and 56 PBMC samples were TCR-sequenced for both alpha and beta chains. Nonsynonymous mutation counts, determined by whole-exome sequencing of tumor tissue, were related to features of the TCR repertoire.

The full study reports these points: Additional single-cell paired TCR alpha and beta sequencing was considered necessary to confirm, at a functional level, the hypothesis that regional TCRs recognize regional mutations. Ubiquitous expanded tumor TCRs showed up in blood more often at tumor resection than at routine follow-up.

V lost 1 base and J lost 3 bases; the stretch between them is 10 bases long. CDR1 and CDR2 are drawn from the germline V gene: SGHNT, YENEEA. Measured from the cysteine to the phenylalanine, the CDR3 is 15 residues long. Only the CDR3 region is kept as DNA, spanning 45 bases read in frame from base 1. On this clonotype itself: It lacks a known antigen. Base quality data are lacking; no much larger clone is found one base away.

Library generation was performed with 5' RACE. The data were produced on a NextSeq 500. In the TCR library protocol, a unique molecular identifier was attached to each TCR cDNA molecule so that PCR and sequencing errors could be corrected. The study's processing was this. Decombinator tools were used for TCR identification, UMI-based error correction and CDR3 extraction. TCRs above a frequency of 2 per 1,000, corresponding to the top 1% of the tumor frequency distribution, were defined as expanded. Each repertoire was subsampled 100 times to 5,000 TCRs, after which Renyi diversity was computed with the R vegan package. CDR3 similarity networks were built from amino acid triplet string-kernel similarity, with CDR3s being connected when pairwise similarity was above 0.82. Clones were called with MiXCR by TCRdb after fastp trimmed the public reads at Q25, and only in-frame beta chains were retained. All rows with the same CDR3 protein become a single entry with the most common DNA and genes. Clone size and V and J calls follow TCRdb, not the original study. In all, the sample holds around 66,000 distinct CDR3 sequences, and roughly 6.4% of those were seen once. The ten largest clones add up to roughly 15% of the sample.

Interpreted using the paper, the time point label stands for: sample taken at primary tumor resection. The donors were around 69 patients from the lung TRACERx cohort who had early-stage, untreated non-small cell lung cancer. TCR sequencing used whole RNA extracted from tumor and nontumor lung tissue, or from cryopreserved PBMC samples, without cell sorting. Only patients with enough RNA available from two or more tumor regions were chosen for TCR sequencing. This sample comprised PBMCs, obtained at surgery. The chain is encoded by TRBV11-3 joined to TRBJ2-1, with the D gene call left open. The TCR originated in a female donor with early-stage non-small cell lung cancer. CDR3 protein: CASSLGQDDYNEQFF. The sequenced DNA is TGTGCCAGCAGCTTAGGACAAGATGACTACAATGAGCAGTTCTTC.